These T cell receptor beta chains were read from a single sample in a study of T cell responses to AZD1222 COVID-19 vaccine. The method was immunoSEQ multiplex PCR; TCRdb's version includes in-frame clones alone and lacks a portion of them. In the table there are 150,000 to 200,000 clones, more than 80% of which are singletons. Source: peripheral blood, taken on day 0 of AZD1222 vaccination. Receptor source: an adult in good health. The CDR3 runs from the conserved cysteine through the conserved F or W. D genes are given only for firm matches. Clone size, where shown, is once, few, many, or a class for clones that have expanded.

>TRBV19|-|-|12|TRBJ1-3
CASSIDGNTIYF
TGTGCCAGTAGTATAGACGGAAACACCATATATTTT
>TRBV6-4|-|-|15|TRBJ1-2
CASSETGGRVGGYTF
TGTGCCAGCAGTGAGACAGGCGGCCGGGTGGGCGGCTACACCTTC
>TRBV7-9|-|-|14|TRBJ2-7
CASSLGGATNEQYF
TGTGCCAGCAGCTTGGGCGGTGCAACGAACGAGCAGTACTTC
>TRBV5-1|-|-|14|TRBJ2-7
CASSLVGDSSQQYF
TGCGCCAGCAGCTTGGTCGGGGATTCGTCACAGCAGTACTTC
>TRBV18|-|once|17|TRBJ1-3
CASSPPPGGSSGNTIYF
TGTGCCAGCTCACCACCGCCAGGAGGGAGCTCTGGAAACACCATATATTTT
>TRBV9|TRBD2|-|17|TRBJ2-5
CASSVSSGTVVQETQYF
TGTGCCAGCAGCGTATCGAGCGGGACGGTGGTACAAGAGACCCAGTACTTC
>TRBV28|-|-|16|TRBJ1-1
CASSPGTEGMNTEAFF
TGTGCCAGCAGTCCCGGGACGGAAGGGATGAACACTGAAGCTTTCTTT
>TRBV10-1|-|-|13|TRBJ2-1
CASSDSLGDEQFF
TGCGCCAGCAGTGACTCACTGGGCGATGAGCAGTTCTTC
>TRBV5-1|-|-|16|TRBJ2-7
CASSLDFGQSHYEQYF
TGCGCCAGCAGCTTGGACTTCGGACAGTCACACTACGAGCAGTACTTC
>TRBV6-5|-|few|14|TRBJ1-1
CASKQPPEATEAFF
TGTGCCAGCAAGCAACCTCCGGAGGCCACTGAAGCTTTCTTT
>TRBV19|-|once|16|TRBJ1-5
CASSTGGGAGNQPQHF
TGTGCCAGTAGTACGGGGGGAGGGGCGGGCAATCAGCCCCAGCATTTT
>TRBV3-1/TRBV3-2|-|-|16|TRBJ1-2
CASSQDYVTYNYGYTF
TGTGCCAGCAGCCAAGATTACGTGACCTATAACTATGGCTACACCTTC
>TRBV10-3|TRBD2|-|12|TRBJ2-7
CAIRNGGYEQYF
TGTGCCATCAGGAACGGGGGGTACGAGCAGTACTTC
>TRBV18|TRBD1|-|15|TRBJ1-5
CASSPGTGVNQPQHF
TGTGCCAGCTCACCTGGGACAGGAGTGAATCAGCCCCAGCATTTT
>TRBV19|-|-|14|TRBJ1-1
CASSIRGVNTEAFF
TGTGCCAGTAGTATAAGGGGGGTGAACACTGAAGCTTTCTTT
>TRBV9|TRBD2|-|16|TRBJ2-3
CASSGVAGGLTDTQYF
TGTGCCAGCAGCGGAGTAGCGGGGGGACTCACAGATACGCAGTATTTT
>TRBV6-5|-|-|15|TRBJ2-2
CAGNRDRAITGELFF
TGTGCCGGCAACCGGGACCGCGCAATTACCGGGGAGCTGTTTTTT
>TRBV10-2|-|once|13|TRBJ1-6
CASSQGTNSPLHF
TGCGCCAGCAGTCAGGGTACGAATTCACCCCTCCACTTT
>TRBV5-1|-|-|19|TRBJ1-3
CASSLDRRVGGGSGNTIYF
TGCGCCAGCAGCTTGGATCGCCGGGTAGGGGGTGGCTCTGGAAACACCATATATTTT
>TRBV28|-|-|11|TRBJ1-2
CASSLDYGYTF
TGTGCCAGCAGTTTAGACTATGGCTACACCTTC